This T cell receptor (beta chain) was profiled in a study of blood T cell repertoires in COVID-19. For the study at large: The origin of the acute and convalescent COVID-19 samples was the United States, Italy and Spain. T cells, B-cell-depleted T cells, or PBMCs provided the cDNA or gDNA that served as material.

Methods used by the authors: Reference gene primers were amplified, and this amplification served to estimate nucleated cell counts. Using immunoSEQ multiplex PCR, the repertoire was profiled, and TCRdb retains in-frame clones only, with some absent. Clone size and V and J calls were adopted from that table, with D and trimming inferred from the DNA. The table has around 130,000 clones, around four fifths seen once; the top ten hold around 9.8%. The sample taken for sequencing was peripheral blood. The sequence was collected from a man aged 40-49 years with active or convalescent COVID-19.

The CDR3 is CSVEESGSTQYF. DNA of the CDR3: TGCAGCGTTGAAGAGTCAGGGTCAACGCAGTATTTT. The chain employs TRBV29-1 and TRBJ2-3, with D possibly TRBD1 on 5 matching bases. CDR3 size: 12 residues. Germline CDR1 and CDR2: SQVTM and ANQGSEA. Trimming left V 0 bases short and J 9 bases short, with 10 bases between.